This TCR beta chain stems from a study of post-analysis software for immune sequencing data. Study results and caveats: When patients were compared with controls, four or five TRBV segments were more frequent, TRBV5-6, TRBV5-1 and TRBV20-1 among them. People with multiple sclerosis had a significantly lower normalized Chao1 diversity than controls did.

Tagging with unique molecular identifiers was a feature of the TCR beta cDNA libraries. MiXCR, applied by TCRdb to the PCR reads, yields one record per CDR3 protein. The table has about 620,000 distinct CDR3 sequences, about 44% seen once. Deletions cut 0 bases from V and 4 bases from J, with 13 bases between. Germline V gene lookup returns CDR1 SGHDT and CDR2 YYEEEE. The CDR3 covers 15 residues. Comments on this clonotype: Its antigen is as yet unknown.

Sequenced material: blood. The rearrangement uses TRBV5-6 and TRBJ1-2; D is unclear. The sequence came from a girl under 18 with multiple sclerosis. The CDR3 DNA follows: TGTGCCAGCAGCTTGGATCTGGAGGTCGTCTATGGCTACACCTTC. This gives the protein CASSLDLEVVYGYTF.